The 22 T cell receptor beta chains below were found in one sample sequenced in a study of T cell repertoires in cytomegalovirus infection. TCRdb passed the reads through MiXCR, listing each CDR3 protein once. Of roughly 700,000 distinct CDR3 sequences in the sample, around 32% are singletons; the top ten hold approximately 18%. Their antigens are not known. This material consisted of cultured PBMCs, taken from culture after CMV antigen stimulation. Every receptor here comes from a human donor in good health (CMV status not recorded). Some clones in this sample may be carry-over from other donors' samples.

V is TRBV11-2 and J is TRBJ2-6; tentative D call: TRBD2 (6 bases). The CDR3 covers 19 residues. Germline V gene sequence: CDR1 SGHAT, CDR2 FQNNGV. V lost 3 bases to trimming and J lost 0 bases, with 18 bases between them. The CDR3: CASSFPGLQRTSGANVLTF. The CDR3 DNA sequence: TGTGCCAGCAGCTTCCCTGGACTACAAAGGACCTCTGGGGCCAACGTCCTGACTTTC.

This clonotype was observed a single time. The chain uses TRBV7-9 and TRBJ2-4; D gene ambiguous. Germline CDR1 reads SEHNR; CDR2 reads FQNEAQ (reference sequence). The CDR3 length is 17 residues. V was shortened by 6 bases and J by 0 bases, with 18 bases between the two germline ends. This CDR3 is CASSSTPPDLAKNIQYF. CDR3 DNA sequence: TGTGCCAGCAGTTCTACCCCCCCAGACCTAGCCAAAAACATTCAGTACTTC.

The DNA for the CDR3 is TGTGCCAGCATAGCCGGGACAGGAAAACGAAACACCATATATTTT. It translates to CASIAGTGKRNTIYF. V is TRBV2 and J is TRBJ1-3; 8 positions match TRBD1. Germline V gene lookup returns CDR1 SNHLY and CDR2 FYNNEI. The V segment lost 7 bases and the J segment 5 bases; nucleotides outside the gene matches: 10. The CDR3 totals 15 residues.

The chain has TRBV6-1 and TRBJ2-1, with D maybe TRBD1 (6 bases). The CDR3 covers 15 residues. Trimming took 4 bases from V and 4 from J, leaving 14 bases between them. Germline-derived CDR1 and CDR2 are MNHNS and SASEGT. The CDR3 is CASSAAWGTYNEQFF. The CDR3 DNA reads as TGTGCCAGCAGTGCAGCCTGGGGGACATACAATGAGCAGTTCTTC.

This clonotype has just a few counts. The chain uses TRBV4-1 and TRBJ1-2; D might be TRBD1 (5 bases). The CDR3 extends over 14 amino acids. Trimming pared 1 base from V and 3 bases from J, leaving 9 bases between. Germline V gene sequence: CDR1 MGHRA, CDR2 YSYEKL. CDR3 residues: CASSQGTTYYGYTF. The CDR3 nucleotides read TGCGCCAGCAGCCAAGGGACAACCTACTATGGCTACACCTTC.

The chain has TRBV4-2 and TRBJ2-3; weak D call: TRBD2 (5 bases). This CDR3 has 15 residues. V was cut by 4 bases and J by 3 bases, with 14 bases left in between. From germline, CDR1 is LGHNA and CDR2 YNFKEQ. CDR3 sequence: CASSPPGRETDTQYF. Written as DNA, the CDR3 is TGTGCCAGCAGCCCCCCTGGGAGAGAGACAGATACGCAGTATTTT.

The rearrangement uses TRBV6-5 and TRBJ1-2, with D possibly TRBD1 on 5 matching bases. There are 11 residues in the CDR3. Germline loops: CDR1 MNHEY, CDR2 SVGAGI. Trimming took 7 bases from V and 8 from J, leaving 11 bases between them. The CDR3, as DNA: TGTGCCAGCATGCAGGGTGGCGGCTACACCTTC. Translating it yields CASMQGGGYTF.

This clonotype occurred many times. V usage is TRBV7-2 and J usage is TRBJ2-3; 12 nucleotides match TRBD2. V was pared by 5 bases and J by 6 bases, with 12 bases of the junction left unmatched. CDR1 is SGHTA, CDR2 FQGNSA, per germline. This CDR3 has 17 residues. The DNA of the CDR3 is TGTGCCAGCAGCCCATTTACTAGCGGGGGGAAAAACGATACGCAGTATTTT. This codes for CASSPFTSGGKNDTQYF.

The rearrangement joins TRBV5-6 to TRBJ2-5; D unresolved. Trimming stripped 3 bases from V and 5 bases from J, with 14 bases between. There are 14 residues in the CDR3. Germline assignment: CDR1 SGHDT and CDR2 YYEEEE. For the CDR3, the DNA is TGTGCCAGCAGCTCCTTCGTTATTATTGAGACCCAGTACTTC. Its protein is CASSSFVIIETQYF.

This clonotype occurred many times. V gene TRBV7-2 combines with J gene TRBJ1-5; 7 nucleotides agree with TRBD1. This CDR3 contains 16 residues. Germline V gives CDR1 SGHTA, CDR2 FQGNSA. Trimming took 5 bases from V and 0 from J; bases not matched to a gene: 7. In DNA form, the CDR3 reads TGTGCCAGCAGCCCAGTCGGGACAGATAGCAATCAGCCCCAGCATTTT. Translating gives CASSPVGTDSNQPQHF.

The chain couples TRBV7-8 to TRBJ2-5; D call uncertain. Germline V CDR1 and CDR2: SGHVS, FQNEAQ. Trimming took off 2 bases at V and 1 base at J, with 8 bases between the two ends. The CDR3 length is 14 residues. The CDR3 sequence: CASSLFPFQETQYF. The CDR3 nucleotides read TGTGCCAGCAGCTTATTTCCGTTCCAAGAGACCCAGTACTTC.

The chain joins TRBV19 to TRBJ2-7; D gene uncertain. Germline-derived CDR1 and CDR2 are LNHDA and SQIVND (reference sequence). The CDR3 spans 14 residues. V gave up 9 bases and J gave up 2 bases, with 17 bases separating them. CDR3 nucleotides: TGTGCCAGCCCTCTAGGGCACGGAGCCTACGAGCAGTACTTC. Translating gives CASPLGHGAYEQYF.

This chain joins TRBV7-9 and TRBJ1-2; D gene ambiguous. CDR1 is SEHNR and CDR2 is FQNEAQ in the germline V gene (reference sequence). The CDR3 is 12 amino acids. V gave up 6 bases and J gave up 5 bases, with 10 bases separating them. The CDR3 nucleotides read TGTGCCAGCAGTTACAAGGGATATGGCTACACCTTC. Translation: CASSYKGYGYTF.

The gene calls are TRBV5-4 and TRBJ2-5; TRBD1 agrees at 7 bases. The CDR3 extends over 16 amino acids. V lost 4 bases to trimming and J lost 2 bases; unmatched junction nucleotides: 11. Germline lookup yields CDR1 SGHNT and CDR2 YYREEE (reference sequence). CDR3 region: CASSEIPGQRQETQYF. The CDR3 region has the DNA TGTGCCAGCAGCGAAATACCGGGACAGAGACAAGAGACCCAGTACTTC.

V is TRBV7-8 and J is TRBJ1-5, with a weak D call TRBD1 (6 bases). The CDR3 consists of 18 residues. V was shortened by 1 base and J by 7 bases, with 23 bases between the two germline ends. CDR1 is SGHVS and CDR2 is FQNEAQ in the germline V gene. The CDR3 spells CASSLGVGQGPAGQPQHF. CDR3 nucleotide sequence: TGTGCCAGCAGCTTAGGCGTAGGTCAGGGGCCAGCGGGGCAGCCCCAGCATTTT.

This clonotype was seen at least ten times. The rearrangement links TRBV7-2 to TRBJ1-3; D not certain. Germline V gives CDR1 SGHTA, CDR2 FQGNSA. With 3 bases removed from V and 2 bases from J, the gap between germline ends came to 11 bases. CDR3 size: 15 residues. CDR3 bases: TGTGCCAGCAGCTTCAGAGGGCAGACTGGAAACACCATATATTTT. Protein sequence: CASSFRGQTGNTIYF.

The chain is built from TRBV6-2 or TRBV6-3 and TRBJ2-1; D is unresolved. The CDR3 spans 13 residues. CDR1 is MNHEY, CDR2 SVGEGT, per germline. Trimming took 6 bases from V and 4 from J, leaving 10 bases between them. Here the CDR3 DNA reads TGTGCCAGCAGAGTTGGGAAATACAATGAGCAGTTCTTC. Its protein is CASRVGKYNEQFF.

In the case of this clonotype: In this CDR3 the conserved last residue, phenylalanine or tryptophan, is missing, so a read error is likely. The chain employs TRBV7-2 and TRBJ2-5, with 7 bases fitting TRBD2. V lost 0 bases, J lost 4 bases, and 11 bases stayed unmatched. Germline values: CDR1 SGHTA, CDR2 FQGNSA. This CDR3 contains 17 residues. The CDR3 nucleotides read TGTGCCAGCAGCTTAGCTGGGGGAGGGTCATTCGGAGAGACCCAGTACTTA. Its protein is CASSLAGGGSFGETQYL.

The chain uses TRBV7-9 and TRBJ2-5; D is perhaps TRBD1 (7 bases). Looked up from germline, CDR1 is SEHNR and CDR2 is FQNEAQ (reference sequence). The CDR3 runs to 20 residues. Trimming removed 5 bases from V and 2 bases from J, with 30 bases in between. The CDR3 sequence is CASSAEYRGSGDTTQETQYF. The DNA of the CDR3 is TGTGCCAGCAGCGCTGAATACAGGGGCTCGGGAGACACTACGCAAGAGACCCAGTACTTC.

The V call is TRBV12-3 or TRBV12-4, the J call TRBJ2-3; D is unclear. The CDR3 has 15 residues. V was clipped by 6 bases and J by 0 bases, with 13 bases between them. The CDR3 nucleotides are TGTGCCAGCAGGGATAGGGCGGCTAGCACAGATACGCAGTATTTT. Translated, it gives CASRDRAASTDTQYF.

This clonotype was counted between two and nine times. The V and J genes are TRBV15 and TRBJ1-5; a weak D match, TRBD1 (5 bases). Between the trimmed V and J ends, which lost 3 bases and 10 bases, there was a span of 22 bases. The CDR3 loop spans 16 amino acids. Germline assignment: CDR1 LNHNV and CDR2 YYDKDF (reference sequence). The CDR3 region is CATSSRDGLARSPQHF. The DNA for the CDR3 is TGTGCCACCAGCAGTAGGGACGGCCTAGCGCGGTCTCCCCAGCATTTT.

This clonotype was counted a few times. The rearrangement uses TRBV7-2 and TRBJ2-2; D call uncertain. This CDR3 is built from 15 residues. Germline loops: CDR1 SGHTA, CDR2 FQGNSA. Between the trimmed V and J ends, which lost 1 base and 6 bases, there was a span of 12 bases. CDR3 in amino acids: CASSLGRLPPGELFF. The CDR3 DNA reads as TGTGCCAGCAGCTTAGGCCGCCTACCACCCGGGGAGCTGTTTTTT.